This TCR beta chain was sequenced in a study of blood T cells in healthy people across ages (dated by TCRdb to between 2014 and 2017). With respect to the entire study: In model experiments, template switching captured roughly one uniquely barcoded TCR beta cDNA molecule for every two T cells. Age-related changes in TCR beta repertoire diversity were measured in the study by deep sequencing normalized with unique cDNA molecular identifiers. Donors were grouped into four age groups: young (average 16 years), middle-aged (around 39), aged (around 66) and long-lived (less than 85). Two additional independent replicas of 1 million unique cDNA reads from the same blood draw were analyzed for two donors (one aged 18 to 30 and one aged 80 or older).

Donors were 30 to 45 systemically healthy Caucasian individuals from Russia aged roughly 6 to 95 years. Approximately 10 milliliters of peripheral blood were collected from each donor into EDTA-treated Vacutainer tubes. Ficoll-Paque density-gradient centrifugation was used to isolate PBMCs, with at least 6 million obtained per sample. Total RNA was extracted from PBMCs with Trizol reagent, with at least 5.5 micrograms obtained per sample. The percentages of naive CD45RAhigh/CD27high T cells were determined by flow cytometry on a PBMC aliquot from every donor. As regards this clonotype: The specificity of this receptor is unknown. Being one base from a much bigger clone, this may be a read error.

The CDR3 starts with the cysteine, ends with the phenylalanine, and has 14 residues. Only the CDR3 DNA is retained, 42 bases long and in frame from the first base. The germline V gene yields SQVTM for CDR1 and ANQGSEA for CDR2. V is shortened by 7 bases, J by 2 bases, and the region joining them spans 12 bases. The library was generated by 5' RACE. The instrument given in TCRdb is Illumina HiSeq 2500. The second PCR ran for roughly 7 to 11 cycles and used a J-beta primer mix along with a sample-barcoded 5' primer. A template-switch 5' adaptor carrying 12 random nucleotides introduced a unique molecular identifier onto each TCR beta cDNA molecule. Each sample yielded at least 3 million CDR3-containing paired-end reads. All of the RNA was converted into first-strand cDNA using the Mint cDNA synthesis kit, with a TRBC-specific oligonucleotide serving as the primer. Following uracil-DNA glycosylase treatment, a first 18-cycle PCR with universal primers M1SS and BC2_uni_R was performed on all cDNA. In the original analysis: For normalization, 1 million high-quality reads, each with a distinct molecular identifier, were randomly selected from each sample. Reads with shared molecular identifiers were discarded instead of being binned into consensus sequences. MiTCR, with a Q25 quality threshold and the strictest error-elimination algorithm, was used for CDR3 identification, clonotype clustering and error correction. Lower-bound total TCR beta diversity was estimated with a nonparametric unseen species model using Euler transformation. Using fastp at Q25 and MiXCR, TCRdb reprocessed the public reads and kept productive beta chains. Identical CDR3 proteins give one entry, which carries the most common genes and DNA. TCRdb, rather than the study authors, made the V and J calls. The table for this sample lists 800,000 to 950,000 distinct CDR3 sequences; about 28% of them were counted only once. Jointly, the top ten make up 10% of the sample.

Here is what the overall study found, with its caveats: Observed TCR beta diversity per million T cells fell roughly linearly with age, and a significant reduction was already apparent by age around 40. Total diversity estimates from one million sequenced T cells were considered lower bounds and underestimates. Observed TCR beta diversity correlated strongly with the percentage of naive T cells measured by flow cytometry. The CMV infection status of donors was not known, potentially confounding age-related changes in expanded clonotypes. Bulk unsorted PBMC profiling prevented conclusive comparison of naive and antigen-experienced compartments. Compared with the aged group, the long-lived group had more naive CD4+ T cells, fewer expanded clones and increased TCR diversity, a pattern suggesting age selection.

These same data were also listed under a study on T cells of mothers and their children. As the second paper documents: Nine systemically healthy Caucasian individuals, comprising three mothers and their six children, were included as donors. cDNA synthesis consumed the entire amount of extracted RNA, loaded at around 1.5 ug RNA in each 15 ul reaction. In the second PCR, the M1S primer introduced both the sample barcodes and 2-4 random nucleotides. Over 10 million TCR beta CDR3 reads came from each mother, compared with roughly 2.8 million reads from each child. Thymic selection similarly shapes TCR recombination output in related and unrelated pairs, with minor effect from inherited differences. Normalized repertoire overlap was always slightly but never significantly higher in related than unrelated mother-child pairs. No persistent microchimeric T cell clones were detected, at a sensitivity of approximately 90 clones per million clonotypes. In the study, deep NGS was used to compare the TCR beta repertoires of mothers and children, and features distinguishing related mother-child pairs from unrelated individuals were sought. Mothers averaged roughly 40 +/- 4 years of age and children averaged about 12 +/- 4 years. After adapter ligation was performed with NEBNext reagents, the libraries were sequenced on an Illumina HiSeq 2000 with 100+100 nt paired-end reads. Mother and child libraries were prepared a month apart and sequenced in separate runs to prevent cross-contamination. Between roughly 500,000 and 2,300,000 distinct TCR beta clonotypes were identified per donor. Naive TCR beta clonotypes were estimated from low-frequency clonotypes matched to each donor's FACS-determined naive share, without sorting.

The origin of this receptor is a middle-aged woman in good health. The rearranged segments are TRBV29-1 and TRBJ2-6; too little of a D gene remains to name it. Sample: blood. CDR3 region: CSAAVSPGANVLTF. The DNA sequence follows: TGCAGCGCTGCGGTCTCCCCTGGGGCCAACGTCCTGACTTTC.